This T cell receptor (beta chain) was captured in a study of T cell changes during pregnancy in multiple sclerosis. The table came from immunoSEQ multiplex PCR; TCRdb's copy has only in-frame clones and leaves some out. The table lists 55,000 to 85,000 clones, approximately 94% of them singletons, with 0.58% in the top ten. The germline gives CDR1 SGHTA, CDR2 FQGTGA. The CDR3 spans 16 residues. Trimming cost V 5 bases and J 0 bases, with 15 bases left between them. The input for sequencing was peripheral blood, taken in the third trimester of pregnancy. The clonotype was recovered from a female donor with multiple sclerosis, enrolled in a pregnancy study. V and J are TRBV7-3 and TRBJ2-3; the D gene is possibly TRBD2 (6 bases). For the CDR3, the DNA is TGTGCCAGCAGCGTCAAGGGTCGGGGGAGCACAGATACGCAGTATTTT. Translated, it gives CASSVKGRGSTDTQYF.